This TCR beta chain stems from a study of T-cell reconstitution after alpha-beta-depleted transplantation in children. Whole-study results and caveats: It was surviving recipient T cells and thymic progenitors that gave some patients high TCRbeta diversity at day 60. Newly produced T cells mostly provided counts and TCRbeta diversity after one year, as hyperexpanded clones declined.

Worth noting for this clonotype: As yet, its antigen is unknown.

Trimming took 5 bases from V and 3 from J; bases not matched to a gene: 11. The CDR3 has 16 amino acids. CDR1 and CDR2 from the germline V gene are MDHEN and SYDVKM. During its preparation, the TCRbeta library received unique molecular identifiers. MiXCR was run by TCRdb on the PCR reads, yielding one entry per CDR3 protein. The sample records about 980,000 distinct CDR3 sequences, about 26% being singletons. Sequenced material: PBMCs, mostly from graft donor cells, taken 360 days after TCRalphabeta/CD19-depleted stem cell transplant. J is TRBJ2-7 and V is TRBV28; 9 nucleotides line up with TRBD2. The receptor comes from a boy younger than two who had a stem cell transplant for SCID, so the T cells may come from the graft donor. CDR3 loop: CASSITRLAGRYEQYF. The DNA for the CDR3 is TGTGCCAGCAGTATTACCCGGCTAGCGGGACGCTACGAGCAGTACTTC.